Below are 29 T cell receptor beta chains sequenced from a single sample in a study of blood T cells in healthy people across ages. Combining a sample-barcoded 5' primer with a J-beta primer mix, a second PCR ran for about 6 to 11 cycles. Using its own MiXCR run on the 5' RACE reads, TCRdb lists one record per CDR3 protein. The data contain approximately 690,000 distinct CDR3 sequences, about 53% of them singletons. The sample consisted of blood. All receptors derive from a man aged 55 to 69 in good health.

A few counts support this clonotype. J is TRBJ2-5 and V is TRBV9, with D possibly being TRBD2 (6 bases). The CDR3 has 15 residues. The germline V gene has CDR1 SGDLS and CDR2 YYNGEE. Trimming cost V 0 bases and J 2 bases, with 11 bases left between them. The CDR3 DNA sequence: TGTGCCAGCAGCGTAGGAGCTAGCGCTCAAGAGACCCAGTACTTC. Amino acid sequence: CASSVGASAQETQYF.

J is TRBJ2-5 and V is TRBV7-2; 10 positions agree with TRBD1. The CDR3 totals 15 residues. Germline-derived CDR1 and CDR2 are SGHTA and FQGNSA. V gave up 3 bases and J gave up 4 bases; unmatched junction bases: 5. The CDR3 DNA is TGTGCCAGCAGCTTGGGACAGGGGTTTGGAGAGACCCAGTACTTC. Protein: CASSLGQGFGETQYF.

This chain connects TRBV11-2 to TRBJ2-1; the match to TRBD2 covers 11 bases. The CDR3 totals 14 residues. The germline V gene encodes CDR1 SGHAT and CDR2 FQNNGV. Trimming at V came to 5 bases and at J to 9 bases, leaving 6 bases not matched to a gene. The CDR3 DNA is TGTGCCAGCAGCATTAGCGGGAGGGTGGGTGAGCAGTTCTTC. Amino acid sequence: CASSISGRVGEQFF. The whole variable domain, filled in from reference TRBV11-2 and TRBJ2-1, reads EAGVAQSPRYKIIEKRQSVAFWCNPISGHATLYWYQQILGQGPKLLIQFQNNGVVDDSQLPKDRFSAERLKGVDSTLKIQPAKLEDSAVYLCASSISGRVGEQFFGPGTRLTVL.

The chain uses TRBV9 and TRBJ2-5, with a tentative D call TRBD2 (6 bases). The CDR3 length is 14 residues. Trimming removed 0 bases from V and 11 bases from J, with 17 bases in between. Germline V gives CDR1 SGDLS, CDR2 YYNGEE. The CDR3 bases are TGTGCCAGCAGCGTAGCAGTTCGGGGGAATGAGCAGTACTTC. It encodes CASSVAVRGNEQYF. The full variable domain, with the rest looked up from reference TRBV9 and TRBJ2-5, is DSGVTQTPKHLITATGQRVTLRCSPRSGDLSVYWYQQSLDQGLQFLIQYYNGEERAKGNILERFSAQQFPDLHSELNLSSLELGDSALYFCASSVAVRGNEQYFGPGTRLLVL.

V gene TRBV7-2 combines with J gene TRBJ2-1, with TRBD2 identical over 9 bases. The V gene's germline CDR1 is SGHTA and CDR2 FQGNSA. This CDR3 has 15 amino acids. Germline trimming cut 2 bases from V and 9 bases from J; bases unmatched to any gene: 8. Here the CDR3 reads CASSLKAGGPAEQFF. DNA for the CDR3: TGTGCCAGCAGCTTAAAAGCGGGGGGCCCGGCTGAGCAGTTCTTC.

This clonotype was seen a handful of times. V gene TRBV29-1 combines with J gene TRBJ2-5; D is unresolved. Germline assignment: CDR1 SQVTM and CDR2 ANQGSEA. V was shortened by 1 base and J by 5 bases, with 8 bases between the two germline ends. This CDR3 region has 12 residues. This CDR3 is CSVEGGWETQYF. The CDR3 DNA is TGCAGCGTTGAAGGAGGATGGGAGACCCAGTACTTC.

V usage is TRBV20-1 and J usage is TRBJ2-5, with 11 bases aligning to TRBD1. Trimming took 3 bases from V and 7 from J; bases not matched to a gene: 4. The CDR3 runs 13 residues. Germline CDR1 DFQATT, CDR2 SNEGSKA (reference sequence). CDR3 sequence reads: CSARSGTGGTQYF. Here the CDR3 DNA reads TGCAGTGCTAGGAGCGGGACAGGGGGGACCCAGTACTTC.

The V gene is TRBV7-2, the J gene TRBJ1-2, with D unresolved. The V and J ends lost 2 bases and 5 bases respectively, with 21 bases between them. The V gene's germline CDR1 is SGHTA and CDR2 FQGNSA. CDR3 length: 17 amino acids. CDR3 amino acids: CASSLTGPASGGYGYTF. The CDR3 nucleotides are TGTGCCAGCAGCTTAACCGGACCCGCCTCCGGAGGATATGGCTACACCTTC.

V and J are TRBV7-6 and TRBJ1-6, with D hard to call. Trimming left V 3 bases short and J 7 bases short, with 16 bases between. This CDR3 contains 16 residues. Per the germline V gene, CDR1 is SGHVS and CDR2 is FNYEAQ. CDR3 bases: TGTGCCAGCAGCTTGCGACGGGGAGGACTCAATTCACCCCTCCACTTT. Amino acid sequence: CASSLRRGGLNSPLHF.

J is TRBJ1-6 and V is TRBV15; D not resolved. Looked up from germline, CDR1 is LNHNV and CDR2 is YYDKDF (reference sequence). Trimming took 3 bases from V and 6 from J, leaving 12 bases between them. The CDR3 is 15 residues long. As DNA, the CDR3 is TGTGCCACCAGCAGCAGACGAGCTTCTAATTCACCCCTCCACTTT. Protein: CATSSRRASNSPLHF.

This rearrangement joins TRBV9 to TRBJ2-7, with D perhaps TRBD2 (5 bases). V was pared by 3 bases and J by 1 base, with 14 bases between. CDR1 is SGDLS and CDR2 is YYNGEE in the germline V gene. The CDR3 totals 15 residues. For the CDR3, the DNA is TGTGCCAGCAGCGCAGCTGAGGGTCCGTCCTACGAGCAGTACTTC. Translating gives CASSAAEGPSYEQYF. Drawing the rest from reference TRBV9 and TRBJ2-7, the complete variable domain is DSGVTQTPKHLITATGQRVTLRCSPRSGDLSVYWYQQSLDQGLQFLIQYYNGEERAKGNILERFSAQQFPDLHSELNLSSLELGDSALYFCASSAAEGPSYEQYFGPGTRLTVT.

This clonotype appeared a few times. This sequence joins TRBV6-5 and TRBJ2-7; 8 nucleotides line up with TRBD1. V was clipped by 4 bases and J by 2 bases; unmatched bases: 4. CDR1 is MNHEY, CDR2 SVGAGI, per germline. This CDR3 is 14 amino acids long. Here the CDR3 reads CASSSDRGTYEQYF. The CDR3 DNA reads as TGTGCCAGCAGTTCCGACAGGGGTACCTACGAGCAGTACTTC.

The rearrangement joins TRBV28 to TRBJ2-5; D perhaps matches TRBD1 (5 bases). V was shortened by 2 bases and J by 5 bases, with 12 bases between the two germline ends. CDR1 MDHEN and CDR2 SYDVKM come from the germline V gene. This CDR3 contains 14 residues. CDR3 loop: CASSLLTGAETQYF. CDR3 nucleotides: TGTGCCAGCAGTTTACTCACAGGTGCCGAGACCCAGTACTTC.

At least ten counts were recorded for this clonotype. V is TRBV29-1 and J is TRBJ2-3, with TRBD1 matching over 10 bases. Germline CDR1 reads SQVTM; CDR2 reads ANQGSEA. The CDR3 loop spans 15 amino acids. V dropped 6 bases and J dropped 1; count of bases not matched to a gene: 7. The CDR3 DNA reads TGCAGCGTCGATAGGACAGGGGGAGGCACAGATACGCAGTATTTT. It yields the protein CSVDRTGGGTDTQYF.

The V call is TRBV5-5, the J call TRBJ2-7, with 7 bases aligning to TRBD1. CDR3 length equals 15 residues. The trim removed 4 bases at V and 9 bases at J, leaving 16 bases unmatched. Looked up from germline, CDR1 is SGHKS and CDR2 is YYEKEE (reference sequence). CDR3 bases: TGTGCCAGCAGCCCCGGCCGGGACAGCGCTTATGTGCAGTACTTC. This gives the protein CASSPGRDSAYVQYF.

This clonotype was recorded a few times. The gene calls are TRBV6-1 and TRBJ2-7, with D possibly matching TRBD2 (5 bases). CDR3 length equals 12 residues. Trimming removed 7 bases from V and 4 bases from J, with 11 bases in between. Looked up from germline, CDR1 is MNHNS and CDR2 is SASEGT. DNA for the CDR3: TGTGCCAGCAAGAGGGAACCTTACGAGCAGTACTTC. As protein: CASKREPYEQYF.

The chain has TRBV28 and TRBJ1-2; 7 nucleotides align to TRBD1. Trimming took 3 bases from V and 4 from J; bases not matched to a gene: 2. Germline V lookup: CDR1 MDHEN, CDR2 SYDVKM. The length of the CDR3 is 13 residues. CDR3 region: CASSFDRVYGYTF. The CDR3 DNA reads TGTGCCAGCAGTTTCGACAGGGTCTATGGCTACACCTTC.

This CDR3 reads CSVEDRYSQETQYF. DNA of the CDR3: TGCAGCGTTGAAGATCGATACAGCCAAGAGACCCAGTACTTC. V gene TRBV29-1 combines with J gene TRBJ2-5; D gene uncertain. The CDR3 is 14 residues long. Germline V gene lookup returns CDR1 SQVTM and CDR2 ANQGSEA. The V end lost 0 bases, the J end lost 1 base, and 9 bases lay between the germline ends. The full variable domain, rest sourced from reference TRBV29-1 and TRBJ2-5, is SAVISQKPSRDICQRGTSLTIQCQVDSQVTMMFWYRQQPGQSLTLIATANQGSEATYESGFVIDKFPISRPNLTFSTLTVSNMSPEDSSIYLCSVEDRYSQETQYFGPGTRLLVL.

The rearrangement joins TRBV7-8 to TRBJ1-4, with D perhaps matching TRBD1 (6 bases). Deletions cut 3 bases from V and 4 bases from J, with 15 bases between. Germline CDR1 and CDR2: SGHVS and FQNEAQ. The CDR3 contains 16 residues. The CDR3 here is CASSFGLGHRNEKLFF. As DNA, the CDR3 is TGTGCCAGCAGCTTTGGGCTGGGACACCGTAATGAAAAACTGTTTTTT.

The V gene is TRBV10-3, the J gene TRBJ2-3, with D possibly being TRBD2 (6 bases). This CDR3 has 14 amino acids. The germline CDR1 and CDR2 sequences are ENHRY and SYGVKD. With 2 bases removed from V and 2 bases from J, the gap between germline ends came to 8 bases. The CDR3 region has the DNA TGTGCCATCAGTGAGGGGGGACTCACAGATACGCAGTATTTT. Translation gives CAISEGGLTDTQYF.

The CDR3 coding sequence is TGCGCCAGCAGCCAGCCCACAGGGATTTGGGGCTACACCTTC. Protein: CASSQPTGIWGYTF. V is TRBV4-1 and J is TRBJ1-2, with a weak D call TRBD1 (6 bases). Germline CDR1 reads MGHRA; CDR2 reads YSYEKL. The CDR3 covers 14 residues. Trimming took 3 bases from V and 8 from J, leaving 16 bases between them.

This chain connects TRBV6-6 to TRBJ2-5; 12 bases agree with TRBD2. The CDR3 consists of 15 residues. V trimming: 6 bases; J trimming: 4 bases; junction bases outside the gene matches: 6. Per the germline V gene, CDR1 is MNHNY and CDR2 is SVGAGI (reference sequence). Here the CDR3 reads CASRSSGGAVETQYF. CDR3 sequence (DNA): TGTGCCAGCAGATCTAGCGGGGGGGCCGTAGAGACCCAGTACTTC.

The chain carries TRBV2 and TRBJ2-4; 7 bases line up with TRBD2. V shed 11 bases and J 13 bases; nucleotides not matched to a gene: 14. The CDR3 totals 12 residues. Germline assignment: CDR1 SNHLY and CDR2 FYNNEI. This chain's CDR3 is CAASRDYNEQYF. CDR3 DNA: TGTGCCGCTTCGAGGGACTACAATGAGCAGTACTTC. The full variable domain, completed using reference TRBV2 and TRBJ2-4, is EPEVTQTPSHQVTQMGQEVILRCVPISNHLYFYWYRQILGQKVEFLVSFYNNEISEKSEIFDDQFSVERPDGSNFTLKIRSTKLEDSAMYFCAASRDYNEQYFGAGTRLSVL.

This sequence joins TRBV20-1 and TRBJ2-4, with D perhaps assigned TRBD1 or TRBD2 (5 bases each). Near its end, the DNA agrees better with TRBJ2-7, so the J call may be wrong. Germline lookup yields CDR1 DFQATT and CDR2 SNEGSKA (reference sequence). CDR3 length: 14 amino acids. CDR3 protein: CSAPGRRIPYEQYF. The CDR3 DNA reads TGCAGTGCCCCGGGACGGCGGATTCCTTACGAGCAGTACTTC.

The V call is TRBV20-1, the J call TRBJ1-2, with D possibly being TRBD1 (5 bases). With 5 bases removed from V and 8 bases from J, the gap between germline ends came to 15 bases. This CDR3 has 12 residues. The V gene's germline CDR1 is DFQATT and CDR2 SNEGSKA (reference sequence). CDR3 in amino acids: CSAGGRLEGYTF. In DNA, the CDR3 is TGCAGTGCTGGGGGAAGGCTTGAAGGCTACACCTTC.

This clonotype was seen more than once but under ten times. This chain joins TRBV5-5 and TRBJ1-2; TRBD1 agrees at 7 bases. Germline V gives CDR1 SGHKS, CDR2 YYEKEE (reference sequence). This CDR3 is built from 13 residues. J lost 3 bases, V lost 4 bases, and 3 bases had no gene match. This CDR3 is CASSRQGDYGYTF. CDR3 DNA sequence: TGTGCCAGCAGCCGACAGGGAGACTATGGCTACACCTTC.

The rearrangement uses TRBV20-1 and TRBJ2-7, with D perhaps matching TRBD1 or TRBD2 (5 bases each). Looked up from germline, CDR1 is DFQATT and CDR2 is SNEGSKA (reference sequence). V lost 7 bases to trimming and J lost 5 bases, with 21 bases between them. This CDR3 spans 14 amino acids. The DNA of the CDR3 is TGCAGTGTCCGCAATGCCGGGACCTACGACGAGCAGTACTTC. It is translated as CSVRNAGTYDEQYF.

The chain's CDR3 is CASSLVLRQETQYF. CDR3 in DNA: TGTGCCAGCAGTTTGGTATTAAGACAAGAGACCCAGTACTTC. The chain has TRBV12-3 or TRBV12-4 and TRBJ2-5; D gene unclear. The germline V and J ends were trimmed by 3 bases and 2 bases, with 10 bases remaining between them. This CDR3 is 14 amino acids long.

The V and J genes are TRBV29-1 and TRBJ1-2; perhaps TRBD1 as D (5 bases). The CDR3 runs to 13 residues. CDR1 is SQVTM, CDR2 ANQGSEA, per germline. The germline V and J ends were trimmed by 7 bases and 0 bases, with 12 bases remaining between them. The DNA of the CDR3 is TGCAGCGGGCGGGACGGTGCTAACTATGGCTACACCTTC. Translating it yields CSGRDGANYGYTF.